One sample yielded the 21 T cell receptor beta chains listed below, sequenced in a study of OX40 agonist ivuxolimab in advanced cancers. The repertoire was sequenced with immunoSEQ multiplex PCR; TCRdb's copy has only in-frame clones and lacks some. The sample includes about 60,000 clones, around 80% of them seen just once. Here the sequenced sample was CD4+ or CD8+ T cells sorted from blood, taken in a trial of the OX40 agonist ivuxolimab. The receptors here all came from an adult with an advanced solid tumor such as melanoma, head and neck, liver or kidney cancer.

The CDR3 is CASSYSGLADGTQYF. The CDR3 bases are TGTGCCAGCAGTTACTCGGGACTAGCGGACGGGACCCAGTACTTC. The chain joins TRBV6-5 to TRBJ2-5; 11 nucleotides match TRBD2. V dropped 0 bases and J dropped 7; count of bases not matched to a gene: 4. The V gene's germline CDR1 is MNHEY and CDR2 SVGAGI. CDR3 size: 15 residues.

The chain joins TRBV7-9 to TRBJ1-1; 8 bases align to TRBD1. CDR3 length: 12 amino acids. J lost 12 bases, V lost 2 bases, and 5 bases had no gene match. Germline CDR1 is SEHNR and CDR2 is FQNEAQ (reference sequence). In DNA form, the CDR3 reads TGTGCCAGCAGCTTACGGACAGGGCAATCTTTCTTT. Translated, it gives CASSLRTGQSFF. The complete variable domain, with remaining parts taken from reference TRBV7-9 and TRBJ1-1, reads DTGVSQNPRHKITKRGQNVTFRCDPISEHNRLYWYRQTLGQGPEFLTYFQNEAQLEKSRLLSDRFSAERPKGSFSTLEIQRTEQGDSAMYLCASSLRTGQSFFGQGTRLTVV.

Only a few counts were recorded for this clone. This rearrangement joins TRBV6-5 to TRBJ2-7; no definite D call. Trimming pared 5 bases from V and 7 bases from J, leaving 18 bases between. Per germline, CDR1 MNHEY and CDR2 SVGAGI. The CDR3 contains 14 residues. The CDR3 bases are TGTGCCAGCAGTCCGGACCGGCTTAAAAGGGAGCAGTACGTC. This gives the protein CASSPDRLKREQYV.

Ten or more counts support this clone. This rearrangement joins TRBV19 to TRBJ2-7; D may be TRBD1 or TRBD2 (5 bases each). This CDR3 comprises 14 residues. The germline CDR1 and CDR2 sequences are LNHDA and SQIVND (reference sequence). With 6 bases removed from V and 6 bases from J, the gap between germline ends came to 18 bases. The CDR3 bases are TGTGCCAGTAGCCCAATACCCGGTGGGGGCGAGCAGTACTTC. It is translated as CASSPIPGGGEQYF.

This clone was seen only once. The chain combines TRBV2 with TRBJ2-1; D not resolved. Germline V gene lookup returns CDR1 SNHLY and CDR2 FYNNEI. This CDR3 has 17 amino acids. The V end lost 3 bases, the J end lost 4 bases, and 19 bases lay between the germline ends. The CDR3 coding sequence is TGTGCCAGCAGTGAGGACCGACCTATATTTCGTTACAATGAGCAGTTCTTC. It encodes CASSEDRPIFRYNEQFF.

This sequence joins TRBV27 and TRBJ2-3; TRBD2 aligns across 11 bases. Looked up from germline, CDR1 is MNHEY and CDR2 is SMNVEV (reference sequence). Trimming took 7 bases from V and 6 from J; bases not matched to a gene: 3. The CDR3 covers 13 residues. In DNA, the CDR3 is TGTGCCAGCACGCCTAGCGGGAGGGATACGCAGTATTTT. The encoded protein is CASTPSGRDTQYF.

In this sample, this clone turned up once. At one end, the junction sequence differs from germline, possibly due to a read error. V gene TRBV7-7 combines with J gene TRBJ2-2; 7 bases are a match to TRBD2. Germline CDR1 reads SSHAT; CDR2 reads FNYEAQ (reference sequence). The CDR3 contains 15 residues. CDR3 loop: CASSPGRVSTGELFF. CDR3 bases: TGTGCTAGCAGCCCGGGGAGGGTATCCACCGGGGAGCTGTTTTTT.

Regarding this clone: Other DNA sequences in this specimen translate into the identical CDR3. V gene TRBV29-1 combines with J gene TRBJ1-2, with unresolved D. CDR3 size: 11 residues. Trimming shortened V by 4 bases and J by 2 bases, and 5 bases separated the two germline ends. Germline V gene sequence: CDR1 SQVTM, CDR2 ANQGSEA. The CDR3 is CSVGQNYGYTF. The DNA of the CDR3 is TGCAGCGTTGGACAAAACTATGGCTACACCTTC.

V usage is TRBV5-8 and J usage is TRBJ1-2, with D possibly being TRBD1 (5 bases). The V end lost 2 bases, the J end lost 2 bases, and 13 bases lay between the germline ends. The CDR3 is 15 residues long. Germline-derived CDR1 and CDR2 are SGHTS and YDEGEE. The DNA for the CDR3 is TGTGCCAGCAGCTTCCCGGGGGTGACGAACTATGGCTACACCTTC. Amino acid sequence: CASSFPGVTNYGYTF.

V usage is TRBV23-1 and J usage is TRBJ2-5; D unclear. TRBV23-1 is flagged as an ORF with uncertain function. The CDR3 loop spans 16 amino acids. Trimming took off 0 bases at V and 0 bases at J, with 11 bases between the two ends. The CDR3 loop reads CASSQSTTPNQETQYF. In DNA form, the CDR3 reads TGCGCCAGCAGTCAATCGACAACACCAAACCAAGAGACCCAGTACTTC.

This rearrangement joins TRBV5-1 to TRBJ2-3; TRBD1 agrees at 12 bases. Germline V CDR1 and CDR2: SGHRS, YFSETQ. Losses at the gene ends were 2 bases for V and 6 bases for J; bases not matched to a gene: 10. The CDR3 sequence is 17 residues long. CDR3 sequence (DNA): TGCGCCAGCAGCTTAGGGACAGGGGGCGCGCAATCTGATACGCAGTATTTT. Translating it yields CASSLGTGGAQSDTQYF. The entire variable domain, with the rest obtained from reference TRBV5-1 and TRBJ2-3, is as follows: KAGVTQTPRYLIKTRGQQVTLSCSPISGHRSVSWYQQTPGQGLQFLFEYFSETQRNKGNFPGRFSGRQFSNSRSEMNVSTLELGDSALYLCASSLGTGGAQSDTQYFGPGTRLTVL.

J is TRBJ2-2 and V is TRBV5-5; D gene ambiguous. The CDR3 length is 15 residues. Germline loops: CDR1 SGHKS, CDR2 YYEKEE (reference sequence). Deletions cut 7 bases from V and 9 bases from J, with 22 bases between. CDR3 in amino acids: CASAALTSAQRELFF. CDR3 nucleotides: TGTGCCAGCGCGGCTTTGACCAGCGCCCAGAGGGAGCTGTTTTTT.

The CDR3 DNA reads as TGCGCCAGCAGTCAAAAGACGTCTAACTATGGCTACACCTTC. Its translation is CASSQKTSNYGYTF. The gene calls are TRBV5-1 and TRBJ1-2; D call uncertain. CDR3 size: 14 residues. Germline lookup yields CDR1 SGHRS and CDR2 YFSETQ. V lost 5 bases to trimming and J lost 0 bases, with 11 bases between them.

The CDR3 DNA reads as TGTGCCAGCAGTCCTTCGATAGCGGGAGGGACCTACGAGCAGTACTTC. Translation gives CASSPSIAGGTYEQYF. The J gene is TRBJ2-7, the V gene TRBV27; 11 nucleotides match TRBD2. The length of the CDR3 is 16 residues. After removal of 5 bases from V and 2 bases from J, the junction contained 8 bases not matched to a gene. Germline CDR1 is MNHEY and CDR2 is SMNVEV (reference sequence).

The chain has TRBV19 and TRBJ2-3; 8 bases align to TRBD2. The V segment lost 6 bases and the J segment 3 bases; nucleotides outside the gene matches: 11. Germline-derived CDR1 and CDR2 are LNHDA and SQIVND (reference sequence). The CDR3 is 16 residues long. The CDR3 nucleotides read TGTGCCAGTAGCTCCCTCGGGAGGGAGGAGACAGATACGCAGTATTTT. It translates to CASSSLGREETDTQYF.

CDR3: CASSPGPGNIQYF. For the CDR3, the DNA is TGTGCCAGCAGCCCGGGACCGGGAAACATTCAGTACTTC. The chain combines TRBV7-9 with TRBJ2-4, with D perhaps given as TRBD1 or TRBD2 (5 bases each). Germline loops: CDR1 SEHNR, CDR2 FQNEAQ (reference sequence). The CDR3 loop spans 13 amino acids. V lost 5 bases and J 6 bases, leaving 11 bases between the germline ends.

The chain recombines TRBV10-3 with TRBJ2-7; TRBD2 matches 7 bases. The CDR3 contains 12 residues. CDR1 and CDR2 (germline): ENHRY, SYGVKD. V lost 2 bases and J lost 8; bases outside the gene matches: 3. The chain's CDR3 is CAISEGREKQYV. CDR3 nucleotide sequence: TGTGCCATCAGTGAGGGGAGGGAGAAGCAGTACGTC.

The V and J genes are TRBV6-1 and TRBJ1-2; no definite D call. Germline values: CDR1 MNHNS, CDR2 SASEGT. Trimming cost V 5 bases and J 3 bases, with 10 bases left between them. There are 13 residues in the CDR3. CDR3 DNA: TGTGCCAGCAGTTCGACGGCTCACTATGGCTACACCTTC. Encoded protein: CASSSTAHYGYTF.

V usage is TRBV27 and J usage is TRBJ2-2, with TRBD1 identical over 7 bases. The CDR3 extends over 17 amino acids. In germline, CDR1 is MNHEY, CDR2 SMNVEV (reference sequence). The V and J ends lost 4 bases and 0 bases, in that order; junction bases with no gene match: 8. The CDR3 region has the DNA TGTGCCAGCAGTTACCTTGCGACAGGGACGAACACCGGGGAGCTGTTTTTT. As protein: CASSYLATGTNTGELFF.

The chain couples TRBV13 to TRBJ2-2, with a tentative D call TRBD2 (6 bases). V was clipped by 7 bases and J by 6 bases, with 18 bases between them. The germline CDR1 and CDR2 sequences are PRHDT and FYEKMQ (reference sequence). CDR3 length: 15 residues. The CDR3 reads CASKVGLSRAGELFF. The CDR3 region has the DNA TGTGCCAGCAAAGTGGGACTTTCTCGCGCCGGGGAGCTGTTTTTT.

The chain carries TRBV5-1 and TRBJ2-7, with D uncertain. Trimming cost V 3 bases and J 0 bases, with 16 bases left between them. The CDR3 has 16 amino acids. Looked up from germline, CDR1 is SGHRS and CDR2 is YFSETQ. CDR3 sequence (DNA): TGCGCCAGCAGCTCAGTGTTCGGGTTAAGCTCCTACGAGCAGTACTTC. Its protein is CASSSVFGLSSYEQYF.